The present T cell receptor (beta chain) was sequenced within a study of blood T cell repertoires in COVID-19. The overall study: T cells, B-cell-depleted T cells, or PBMCs supplied cDNA or gDNA.

The germline V gene encodes CDR1 SGHNT and CDR2 YYREEE (reference sequence). This CDR3 is built from 13 residues. Trimming took off 4 bases at V and 1 base at J, with 8 bases between the two ends. The table came from immunoSEQ multiplex PCR; TCRdb's copy has only in-frame clones and leaves some out. This sample has roughly 13,000 clones; 80% to 90% occur once, and the top ten carry roughly 2.9%. The clonotype originates from a human donor in a cohort sampled during active COVID-19. The V and J genes are TRBV5-4 and TRBJ1-1, with no clear D. Specimen: peripheral blood. This chain's CDR3 is CASSARSNTEAFF. The DNA for the CDR3 is TGTGCCAGCAGCGCCAGGTCGAACACTGAAGCTTTCTTT.